The source of this T cell receptor (beta chain) is a study of CD8 T cells in ankylosing spondylitis. Germline V gene lookup returns CDR1 SGHRS and CDR2 YFSETQ. CDR3 length equals 17 residues. V was pared by 3 bases and J by 0 bases, with 3 bases of the junction left unmatched. This clonotype was seen at least ten times. Antigen specificity is unknown. TCRdb re-called the 5' RACE reads with MiXCR, one entry per CDR3 protein. The table has roughly 440,000 distinct CDR3 sequences, roughly 15% seen once. Points from the study as a whole: Among TCR beta sequences, a motif of eight or nine highly homologous variants appeared characteristic of ankylosing spondylitis blood.

Source material: blood, either unsorted or a sorted T cell fraction (not recorded which). The receptor comes from a male donor with ankylosing spondylitis. This chain connects TRBV5-1 to TRBJ2-2; 12 bases align to TRBD2. The CDR3 DNA reads as TGCGCCAGCAGCTCGACTAGCGGGGGCCCGAACACCGGGGAGCTGTTTTTT. Translated, it gives CASSSTSGGPNTGELFF.